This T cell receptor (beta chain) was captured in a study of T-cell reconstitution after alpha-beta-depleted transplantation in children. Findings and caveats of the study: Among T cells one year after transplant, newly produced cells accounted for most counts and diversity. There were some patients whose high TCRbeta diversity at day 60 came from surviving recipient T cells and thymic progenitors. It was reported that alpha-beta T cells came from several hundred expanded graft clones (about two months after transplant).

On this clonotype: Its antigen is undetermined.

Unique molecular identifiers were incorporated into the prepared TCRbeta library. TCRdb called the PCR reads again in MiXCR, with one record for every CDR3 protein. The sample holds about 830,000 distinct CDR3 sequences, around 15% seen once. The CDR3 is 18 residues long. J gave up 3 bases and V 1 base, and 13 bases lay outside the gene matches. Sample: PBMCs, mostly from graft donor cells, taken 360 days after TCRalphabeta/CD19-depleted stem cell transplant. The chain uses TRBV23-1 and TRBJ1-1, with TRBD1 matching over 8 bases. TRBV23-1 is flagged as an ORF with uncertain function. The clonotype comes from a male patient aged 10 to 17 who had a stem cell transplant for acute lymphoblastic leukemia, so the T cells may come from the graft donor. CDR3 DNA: TGCGCCAGCAGTCAATTACCCGGACAGGGATGGGTGGACACTGAAGCTTTCTTT. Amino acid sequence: CASSQLPGQGWVDTEAFF.